The entry below describes one T cell receptor (beta chain). The data derive from a study of OX40 agonist ivuxolimab in advanced cancers. Study-wide context: Cancers in dose escalation were hepatocellular, melanoma, renal cell and head and neck.

Sequenced by immunoSEQ multiplex PCR; TCRdb stores in-frame clones only, minus some. The sample comprises approximately 18,000 clones, around 79% of which are singletons, and about 33% rests with the top ten. This CDR3 has 13 residues. Germline V gives CDR1 MNHEY, CDR2 SMNVEV (reference sequence). V was shortened by 5 bases and J by 4 bases, with 12 bases between the two germline ends. Sequencing was performed on CD4+ or CD8+ T cells sorted from blood, taken in a trial of the OX40 agonist ivuxolimab. This chain links TRBV27 with TRBJ2-7; a possible D gene is TRBD2 (6 bases). This receptor was obtained from an adult with an advanced solid tumor such as melanoma, head and neck, liver or kidney cancer. The CDR3 region has the DNA TGTGCCAGCAGTCGGGAGATGGATTACGAGCAGTACTTC. It encodes CASSREMDYEQYF.